One and the same sample provided the 7 T cell receptor beta chains below, sequenced in a study of cytomegalovirus exposure and HLA in healthy donors. PCR employed 60 Vbeta and 13 Jbeta primers. The protocol was immunoSEQ multiplex PCR, while the TCRdb copy is restricted to in-frame clones and leaves out a portion. The repertoire holds under 90,000 clones, with approximately 71% as singletons. The sample taken for sequencing was PBMCs. The receptors were gathered from a man aged 40-55 years in good health and CMV-seronegative.

A word on this clone: The junction departs from the called germline gene at one end, perhaps through a read error. The chain couples TRBV6-1 to TRBJ1-1; TRBD1 matches 8 bases. Germline values: CDR1 MNHNS, CDR2 SASEGT. CDR3 length: 14 residues. The CDR3 loop reads CASREGQGPAEAFF. CDR3 nucleotide sequence: TGTGCCAGCAGGGAAGGACAGGGTCCCGCTGAAGCTTTCTTT.

CDR3 loop: CASSLVTGNYGYTF. The CDR3 DNA is TGTGCCAGCAGCTTAGTCACAGGGAACTATGGCTACACCTTC. The chain joins TRBV7-9 to TRBJ1-2, with D possibly matching TRBD1 (6 bases). CDR3 length: 14 amino acids. V lost 1 base, J lost 2 bases, and 8 bases lay in between. The germline CDR1 and CDR2 sequences are SEHNR and FQNEAQ (reference sequence).

This clone was seen only a few times. This chain connects TRBV5-1 to TRBJ1-1; weak D call: TRBD1 (5 bases). This CDR3 region has 14 residues. Between the trimmed V and J ends, which lost 3 bases and 5 bases, there was a span of 14 bases. Germline assignment: CDR1 SGHRS and CDR2 YFSETQ. Here the CDR3 DNA reads TGCGCCAGCAGCTACGGGGGAGAAAGGACTGAAGCTTTCTTT. It yields the protein CASSYGGERTEAFF.

The chain uses TRBV5-1 and TRBJ2-3, with D unresolved. Looked up from germline, CDR1 is SGHRS and CDR2 is YFSETQ. Trimming took off 5 bases at V and 6 bases at J, with 13 bases between the two ends. The CDR3 length is 13 residues. The CDR3 DNA is TGCGCCAGCAGTCCCGGTGGAGTTGATACGCAGTATTTT. Translating gives CASSPGGVDTQYF.

CDR3 region: CASSLTPTSGSYDEQYF. As DNA, the CDR3 is TGCGCCAGCAGCCTGACCCCAACTAGCGGGAGTTACGACGAGCAGTACTTC. The chain employs TRBV4-1 and TRBJ2-5; 11 positions agree with TRBD2. The DNA end is a closer match to TRBJ2-7, so the J assignment may be wrong. CDR1 MGHRA and CDR2 YSYEKL come from the germline V gene. The CDR3 is 17 amino acids.

The chain has TRBV4-1 and TRBJ1-5, with D perhaps matching TRBD1 (5 bases). The CDR3 length is 16 residues. Trimming took 0 bases from V and 4 from J, leaving 13 bases between them. CDR1 is MGHRA, CDR2 YSYEKL, per germline. CDR3 amino acids: CASSQEVTARNQPQHF. CDR3 in DNA: TGCGCCAGCAGCCAAGAGGTGACAGCAAGGAATCAGCCCCAGCATTTT.

This clone has a single count. CDR3 in DNA: TGTGCCAGCAGCCGACAGGGTAGCAATCAGCCCCAGCATTTT. This encodes CASSRQGSNQPQHF. The gene calls are TRBV7-2 and TRBJ1-5, with 7 bases lining up with TRBD1. The CDR3 spans 14 residues. The germline V gene encodes CDR1 SGHTA and CDR2 FQGNSA. Trimming cost V 5 bases and J 0 bases; bases outside gene matches: 1.